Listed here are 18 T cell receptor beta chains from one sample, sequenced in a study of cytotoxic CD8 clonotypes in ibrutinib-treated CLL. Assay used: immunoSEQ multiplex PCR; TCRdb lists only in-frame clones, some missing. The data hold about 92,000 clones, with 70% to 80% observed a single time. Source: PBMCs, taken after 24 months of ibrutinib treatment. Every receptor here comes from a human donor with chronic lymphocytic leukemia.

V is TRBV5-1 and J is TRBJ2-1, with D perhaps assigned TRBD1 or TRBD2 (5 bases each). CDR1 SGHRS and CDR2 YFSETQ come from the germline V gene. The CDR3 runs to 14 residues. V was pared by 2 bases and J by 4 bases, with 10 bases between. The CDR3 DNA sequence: TGCGCCAGCAGCTTAGGGACCGCTTACAATGAGCAGTTCTTC. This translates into CASSLGTAYNEQFF.

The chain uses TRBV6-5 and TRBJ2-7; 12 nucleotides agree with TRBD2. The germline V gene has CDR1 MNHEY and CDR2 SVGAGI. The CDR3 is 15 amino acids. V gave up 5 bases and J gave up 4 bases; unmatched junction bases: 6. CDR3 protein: CASSNGLAGTYEQYF. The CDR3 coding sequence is TGTGCCAGCAGTAACGGACTAGCGGGGACGTACGAGCAGTACTTC.

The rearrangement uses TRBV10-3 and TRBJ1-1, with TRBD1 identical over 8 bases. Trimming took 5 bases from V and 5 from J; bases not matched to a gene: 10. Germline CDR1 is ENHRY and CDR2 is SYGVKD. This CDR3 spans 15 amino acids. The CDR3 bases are TGTGCCATCAGTTCGCAGGGGGCGGAGGAGACTGAAGCTTTCTTT. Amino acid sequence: CAISSQGAEETEAFF.

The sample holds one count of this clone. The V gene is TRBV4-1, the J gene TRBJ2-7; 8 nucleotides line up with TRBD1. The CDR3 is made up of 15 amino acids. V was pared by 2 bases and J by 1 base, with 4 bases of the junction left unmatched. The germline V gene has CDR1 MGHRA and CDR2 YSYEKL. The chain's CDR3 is CASSQLQGGSYEQYF. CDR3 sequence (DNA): TGCGCCAGCAGCCAACTACAGGGGGGATCCTACGAGCAGTACTTC.

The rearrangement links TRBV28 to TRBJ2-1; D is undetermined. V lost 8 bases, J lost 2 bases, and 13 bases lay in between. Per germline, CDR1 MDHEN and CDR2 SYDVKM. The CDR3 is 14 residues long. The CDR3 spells CASASGLAYNEQFF. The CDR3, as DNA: TGTGCCAGCGCCTCCGGGTTAGCCTACAATGAGCAGTTCTTC. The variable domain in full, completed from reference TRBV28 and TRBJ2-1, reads DVKVTQSSRYLVKRTGEKVFLECVQDMDHENMFWYRQDPGLGLRLIYFSYDVKMKEKGDIPEGYSVSREKKERFSLILESASTNQTSMYLCASASGLAYNEQFFGPGTRLTVL.

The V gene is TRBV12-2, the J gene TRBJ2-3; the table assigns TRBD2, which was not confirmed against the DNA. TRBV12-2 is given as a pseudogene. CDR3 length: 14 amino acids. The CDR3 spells CASRPLECTDTQYF. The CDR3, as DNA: TGTGCAAGTCGCCCGTTGGAGTGCACAGATACGCAGTATTTT.

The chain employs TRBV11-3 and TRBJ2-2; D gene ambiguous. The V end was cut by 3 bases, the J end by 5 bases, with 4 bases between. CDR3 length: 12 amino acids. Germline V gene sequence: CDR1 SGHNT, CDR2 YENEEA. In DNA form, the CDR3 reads TGTGCCAGCAGCTTCAGTACCGGGGAGCTGTTTTTT. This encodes CASSFSTGELFF. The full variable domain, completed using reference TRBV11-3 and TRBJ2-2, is EAGVVQSPRYKIIEKKQPVAFWCNPISGHNTLYWYLQNLGQGPELLIRYENEEAVDDSQLPKDRFSAERLKGVDSTLKIQPAELGDSAVYLCASSFSTGELFFGEGSRLTVL.

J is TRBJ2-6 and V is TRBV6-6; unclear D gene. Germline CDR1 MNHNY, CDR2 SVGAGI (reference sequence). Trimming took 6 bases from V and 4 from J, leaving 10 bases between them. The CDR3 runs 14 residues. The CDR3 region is CASSPARGANVLTF. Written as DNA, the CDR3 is TGTGCCAGCAGCCCTGCACGCGGGGCCAACGTCCTGACTTTC.

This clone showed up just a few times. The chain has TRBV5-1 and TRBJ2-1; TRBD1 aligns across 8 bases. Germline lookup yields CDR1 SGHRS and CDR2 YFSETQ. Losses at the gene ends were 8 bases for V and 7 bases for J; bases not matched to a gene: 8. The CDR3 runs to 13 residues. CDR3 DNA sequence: TGCGCCAGTAAACAGGGGGAAAGGAATGAGCAGTTCTTC. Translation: CASKQGERNEQFF.

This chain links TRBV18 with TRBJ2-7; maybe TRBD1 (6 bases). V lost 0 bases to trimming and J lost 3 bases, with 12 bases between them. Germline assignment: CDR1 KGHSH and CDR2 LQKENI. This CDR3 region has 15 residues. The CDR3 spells CASSPPVRQVYEQYF. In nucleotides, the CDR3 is TGTGCCAGCTCACCACCGGTTCGACAGGTCTACGAGCAGTACTTC.

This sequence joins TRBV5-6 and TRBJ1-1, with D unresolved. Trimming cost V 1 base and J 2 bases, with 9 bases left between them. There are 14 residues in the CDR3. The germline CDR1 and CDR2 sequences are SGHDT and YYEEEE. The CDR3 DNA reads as TGTGCCAGCAGCTTGCCCGGGCGCAACACTGAAGCTTTCTTT. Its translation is CASSLPGRNTEAFF.

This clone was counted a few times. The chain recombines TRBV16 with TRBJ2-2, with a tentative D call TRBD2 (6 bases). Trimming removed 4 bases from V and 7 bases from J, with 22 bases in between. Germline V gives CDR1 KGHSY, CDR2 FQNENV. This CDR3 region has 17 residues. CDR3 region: CASSLTRRPGASGELFF. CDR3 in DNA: TGTGCCAGCAGCCTGACCAGAAGGCCGGGAGCTAGCGGGGAGCTGTTTTTT. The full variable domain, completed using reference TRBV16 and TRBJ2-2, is GEEVAQTPKHLVRGEGQKAKLYCAPIKGHSYVFWYQQVLKNEFKFLISFQNENVFDETGMPKERFSAKCLPNSPCSLEIQATKLEDSAVYFCASSLTRRPGASGELFFGEGSRLTVL.

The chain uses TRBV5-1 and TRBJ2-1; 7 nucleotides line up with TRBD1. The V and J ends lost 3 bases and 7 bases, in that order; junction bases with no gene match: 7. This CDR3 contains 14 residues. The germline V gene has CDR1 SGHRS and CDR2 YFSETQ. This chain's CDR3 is CASSSQGVVNEQFF. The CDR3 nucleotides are TGCGCCAGCAGCTCCCAGGGGGTGGTAAATGAGCAGTTCTTC.

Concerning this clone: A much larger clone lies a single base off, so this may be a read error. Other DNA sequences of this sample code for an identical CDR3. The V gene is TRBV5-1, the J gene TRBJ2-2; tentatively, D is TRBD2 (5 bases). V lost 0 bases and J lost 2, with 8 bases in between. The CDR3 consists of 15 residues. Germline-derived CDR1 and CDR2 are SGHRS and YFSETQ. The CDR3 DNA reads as TGCGCCAGCAGCTTGGAGGCGGGCAACACCGGGGAGCTGTTTTTT. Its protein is CASSLEAGNTGELFF.

CDR3 sequence (DNA): TGCGCCAGCAGCTTACAGGGGATGGGTGCCACTGAAGCTTTCTTT. Its translation is CASSLQGMGATEAFF. The J gene is TRBJ1-1, the V gene TRBV5-1; 7 bases line up with TRBD1. Germline V lookup: CDR1 SGHRS, CDR2 YFSETQ. The CDR3 is 15 residues long. The V gene end was trimmed by 2 bases and the J gene end by 4 bases; junction bases not matched to a gene: 8.

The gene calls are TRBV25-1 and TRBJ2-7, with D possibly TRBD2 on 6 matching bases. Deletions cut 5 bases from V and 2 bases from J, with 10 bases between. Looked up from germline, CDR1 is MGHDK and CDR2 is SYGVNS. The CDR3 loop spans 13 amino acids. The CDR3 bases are TGTGCCAGCAGTAAGAGCGGGCCCTACGAGCAGTACTTC. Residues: CASSKSGPYEQYF.

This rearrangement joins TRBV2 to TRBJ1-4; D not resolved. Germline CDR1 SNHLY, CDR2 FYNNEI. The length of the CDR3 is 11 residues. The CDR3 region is CAATSEEKLFF. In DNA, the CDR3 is TGTGCTGCGACCTCGGAGGAAAAACTGTTTTTT.

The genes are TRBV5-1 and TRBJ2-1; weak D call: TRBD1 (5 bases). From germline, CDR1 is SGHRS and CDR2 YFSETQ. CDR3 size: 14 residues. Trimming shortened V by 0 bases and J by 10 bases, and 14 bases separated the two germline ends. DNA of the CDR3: TGCGCCAGCAGCTTGGATCAGCCCTGGGGCGAGCAGTTCTTC. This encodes CASSLDQPWGEQFF.